Listed below are T cell receptor beta chains from one sample, sequenced in a study of blood T cell repertoires in COVID-19. The data were produced by immunoSEQ multiplex PCR, yet TCRdb's version contains in-frame clones alone and is incomplete. There are more than 300,000 clones in the sample; 70% to 90% occur only once, and approximately 5.2% lies in the top ten. The sample was PBMCs or T cells enriched from blood (not recorded which). These receptors were collected from a woman aged 30 to 39 who had recovered from COVID-19. CDR3s include the opening cysteine and the closing phenylalanine or tryptophan. The order of the fields is V gene, D gene, J gene, clone size, CDR3 protein, CDR3 DNA. The D gene is left open where the match is weak. The size entry is marked missing in some rows and otherwise reads once, few, many or a size class.

v_call: TRBV4-2
d_call: NA
j_call: TRBJ2-1
clone_size: NA
cdr3_aa: CASSQDEVVNEQFF
cdr3_nt: TGTGCCAGCAGCCAAGACGAGGTGGTCAATGAGCAGTTCTTC

v_call: TRBV29-1
d_call: NA
j_call: TRBJ1-1
clone_size: NA
cdr3_aa: CSVVAGNTEAFF
cdr3_nt: TGCAGCGTTGTGGCAGGCAACACTGAAGCTTTCTTT

v_call: TRBV7-3
d_call: NA
j_call: TRBJ1-3
clone_size: NA
cdr3_aa: CASSQTGQGNTIYF
cdr3_nt: TGTGCCAGCAGCCAAACAGGGCAAGGAAACACCATATATTTT

v_call: TRBV4-2
d_call: NA
j_call: TRBJ2-7
clone_size: once
cdr3_aa: CASSTVEPVSYEQYF
cdr3_nt: TGTGCCAGCAGCACAGTAGAACCGGTCTCCTACGAGCAGTACTTC

v_call: TRBV27
d_call: TRBD1
j_call: TRBJ2-3
clone_size: few
cdr3_aa: CASSLGQGAQYTQYF
cdr3_nt: TGTGCCAGCAGTCTGGGACAGGGGGCGCAATATACGCAGTATTTT

v_call: TRBV2
d_call: TRBD2
j_call: TRBJ2-5
clone_size: NA
cdr3_aa: CASTSGDGTQYF
cdr3_nt: TGTGCCAGCACTAGCGGGGACGGGACCCAGTACTTC

v_call: TRBV2
d_call: TRBD1
j_call: TRBJ1-3
clone_size: few
cdr3_aa: CASSGRGPSGNTIYF
cdr3_nt: TGTGCCAGCAGTGGGAGGGGGCCCTCTGGAAACACCATATATTTT

v_call: TRBV5-1
d_call: NA
j_call: TRBJ2-1
clone_size: once
cdr3_aa: CASSLRWTTGKRDNEQFF
cdr3_nt: TGCGCCAGCAGCTTAAGGTGGACTACCGGAAAAAGGGACAATGAGCAGTTCTTC

v_call: TRBV14
d_call: NA
j_call: TRBJ2-3
clone_size: NA
cdr3_aa: CASSLGGPRSTQYF
cdr3_nt: TGTGCCAGCAGCCTGGGGGGGCCGCGGAGTACGCAGTATTTT

v_call: TRBV9
d_call: NA
j_call: TRBJ2-1
clone_size: NA
cdr3_aa: CASSVGGGSEQFF
cdr3_nt: TGTGCCAGCAGCGTAGGCGGTGGGAGTGAGCAGTTCTTC

v_call: TRBV4-1
d_call: NA
j_call: TRBJ1-6
clone_size: NA
cdr3_aa: CASSQGPAPLHF
cdr3_nt: TGCGCCAGCAGCCAAGGCCCGGCACCCCTCCACTTT

v_call: TRBV11-2
d_call: TRBD2
j_call: TRBJ2-5
clone_size: NA
cdr3_aa: CASSSQRIAGLEETQYF
cdr3_nt: TGTGCCAGCAGCTCCCAGAGGATAGCGGGGTTAGAAGAGACCCAGTACTTC

v_call: TRBV14
d_call: TRBD1
j_call: TRBJ1-6
clone_size: NA
cdr3_aa: CASRRTGQPNSPLHF
cdr3_nt: TGTGCCAGCAGAAGGACAGGGCAACCTAATTCACCCCTCCACTTT

v_call: TRBV7-3
d_call: NA
j_call: TRBJ2-2
clone_size: NA
cdr3_aa: CASSPTGDGELFF
cdr3_nt: TGTGCCAGCAGCCCTACAGGCGACGGGGAGCTGTTTTTT

v_call: TRBV6-1
d_call: NA
j_call: TRBJ1-1
clone_size: NA
cdr3_aa: CASSETRGTEAFF
cdr3_nt: TGTGCCAGCAGTGAAACCCGGGGAACTGAAGCTTTCTTT

v_call: TRBV20-1
d_call: NA
j_call: TRBJ1-3
clone_size: NA
cdr3_aa: CSASPGVDGNTIYF
cdr3_nt: TGCAGTGCTAGTCCAGGGGTGGACGGAAACACCATATATTTT

v_call: TRBV29-1
d_call: NA
j_call: TRBJ1-2
clone_size: once
cdr3_aa: CTADGYTF
cdr3_nt: TGCACCGCCGATGGCTACACCTTC

v_call: TRBV6-5
d_call: TRBD1
j_call: TRBJ1-5
clone_size: NA
cdr3_aa: CASRAPGQLNQPQHF
cdr3_nt: TGTGCCAGCAGGGCACCGGGACAGCTCAATCAGCCCCAGCATTTT

v_call: TRBV5-1
d_call: NA
j_call: TRBJ1-6
clone_size: NA
cdr3_aa: CASSSSFGQNNSPLHF
cdr3_nt: TGCGCCAGCAGCTCCTCGTTTGGACAAAATAATTCACCCCTCCACTTT

v_call: TRBV12-3/TRBV12-4
d_call: TRBD1
j_call: TRBJ1-6
clone_size: NA
cdr3_aa: CASSGQGGSPLHF
cdr3_nt: TGTGCCAGCAGCGGACAGGGAGGTTCACCCCTCCACTTT

v_call: TRBV6-2/TRBV6-3
d_call: TRBD1
j_call: TRBJ1-1
clone_size: NA
cdr3_aa: CASSYRGPMNTEAFF
cdr3_nt: TGTGCCAGCAGTTACAGGGGGCCCATGAACACTGAAGCTTTCTTT

v_call: TRBV5-1
d_call: TRBD2
j_call: TRBJ2-1
clone_size: NA
cdr3_aa: CASSLGLAGINEQFF
cdr3_nt: TGCGCCAGCAGCCTCGGACTAGCGGGGATCAATGAGCAGTTCTTC